The 25 T cell receptor beta chains below were found in one sample sequenced in a study of cytomegalovirus exposure and HLA in healthy donors. The data were produced by immunoSEQ multiplex PCR, yet TCRdb's version contains in-frame clones alone and is incomplete. The repertoire holds roughly 200,000 clones, with about 89% as singletons. What was sequenced was PBMCs. All receptors come from a man aged 25-45 years in good health and CMV-seropositive.

This chain connects TRBV5-1 to TRBJ2-2; 9 bases fit TRBD2. The CDR3 extends over 17 amino acids. V trimming: 0 bases; J trimming: 3 bases; junction bases outside the gene matches: 6. CDR1 and CDR2 (germline): SGHRS, YFSETQ. CDR3 in DNA: TGCGCCAGCAGCTTGGCGGGTAGCGGGAGTGACACCGGGGAGCTGTTTTTT. It is translated as CASSLAGSGSDTGELFF.

The V and J genes are TRBV18 and TRBJ2-5; the match to TRBD1 covers 9 bases. The junction had 6 bases not matched to a gene; V was cut back by 5 bases and J by 5 bases. This CDR3 has 14 amino acids. Germline V gives CDR1 KGHSH, CDR2 LQKENI. In nucleotides, the CDR3 is TGTGCCAGCTCAACAACGACAGGGGGGGAGACCCAGTACTTC. It encodes CASSTTTGGETQYF.

The chain has TRBV7-2 and TRBJ2-2; D not resolved. Germline values: CDR1 SGHTA, CDR2 FQGNSA. V lost 1 base and J lost 1, with 4 bases in between. The CDR3 consists of 14 residues. As DNA, the CDR3 is TGTGCCAGCAGCTTAGTGGTGAACACCGGGGAGCTGTTTTTT. As protein: CASSLVVNTGELFF.

The gene calls are TRBV29-1 and TRBJ2-7, with 10 bases that match TRBD1. The CDR3 is made up of 12 amino acids. Germline V CDR1 and CDR2: SQVTM, ANQGSEA. V trimming: 6 bases; J trimming: 3 bases; junction bases outside the gene matches: 2. The CDR3 is CSVRTGGYEQYF. CDR3 in DNA: TGCAGCGTGCGGACAGGGGGCTACGAGCAGTACTTC.

This clone was counted a single time. This chain connects TRBV5-1 to TRBJ2-3; D might be TRBD1 (5 bases). Per the germline V gene, CDR1 is SGHRS and CDR2 is YFSETQ. The CDR3 length is 15 residues. Trimming took 1 base from V and 3 from J, leaving 12 bases between them. As DNA, the CDR3 is TGCGCCAGCAGCTTGTTGCAGGGAAGGACAGATACGCAGTATTTT. This codes for CASSLLQGRTDTQYF.

The count of this clone is one. The J gene is TRBJ2-1, the V gene TRBV5-1, with TRBD2 as a possible D gene (6 bases). The CDR3 loop spans 15 amino acids. V lost 5 bases and J lost 3, with 15 bases in between. The germline V gene encodes CDR1 SGHRS and CDR2 YFSETQ. The CDR3 loop reads CASSQSPGDYNEQFF. CDR3 bases: TGCGCCAGCAGTCAAAGCCCGGGGGACTACAATGAGCAGTTCTTC.

The table lists this clone with a few counts. The chain joins TRBV11-2 to TRBJ2-1, with a possible D match to TRBD2 (6 bases). The germline CDR1 and CDR2 sequences are SGHAT and FQNNGV. The length of the CDR3 is 11 residues. V was pared by 8 bases and J by 10 bases, with 12 bases between. The CDR3 spells CASRGIAEQFF. In DNA, the CDR3 is TGTGCCAGCCGCGGGATAGCGGAGCAGTTCTTC.

The V call is TRBV19, the J call TRBJ1-3; 7 bases line up with TRBD1. This CDR3 has 15 residues. The V segment lost 3 bases and the J segment 2 bases; nucleotides outside the gene matches: 4. Germline CDR1 LNHDA, CDR2 SQIVND (reference sequence). The CDR3 spells CASSIRGQAGNTIYF. DNA of the CDR3: TGTGCCAGTAGTATTCGCGGACAGGCTGGAAACACCATATATTTT.

By proportion, this clone is medium-sized. The gene calls are TRBV5-6 and TRBJ2-2; 9 positions agree with TRBD2. Trimming removed 5 bases from V and 4 bases from J; junction bases left unmatched: 9. The CDR3 is 16 residues long. The germline V gene has CDR1 SGHDT and CDR2 YYEEEE. CDR3 residues: CASRGSSGIGTGELFF. CDR3 DNA sequence: TGTGCCAGCAGGGGGTCTAGCGGGATCGGCACCGGGGAGCTGTTTTTT.

This rearrangement joins TRBV9 to TRBJ2-2; maybe TRBD2 (6 bases). The CDR3 loop spans 14 amino acids. Germline V gene data show CDR1 as SGDLS and CDR2 as YYNGEE. Trimming removed 3 bases at V and 7 bases at J, with 13 bases between. The CDR3 spells CASSEGLAIGELFF. The DNA for the CDR3 is TGTGCCAGCAGCGAGGGACTTGCTATCGGGGAGCTGTTTTTT.

The chain carries TRBV5-1 and TRBJ2-5; 7 bases are shared with TRBD1. Losses at the gene ends were 4 bases for V and 1 base for J; bases not matched to a gene: 16. CDR3 length equals 18 residues. Per germline, CDR1 SGHRS and CDR2 YFSETQ. The CDR3 DNA follows: TGCGCCAGCAGCGGAAGCCCTGGGGACAGTCGCTCCCAAGAGACCCAGTACTTC. The encoded protein is CASSGSPGDSRSQETQYF.

This chain joins TRBV11-3 and TRBJ2-5, with 7 bases that match TRBD2. CDR1 and CDR2 (germline): SGHNT, YENEEA. Trimming at V came to 5 bases and at J to 2 bases, leaving 11 bases not matched to a gene. The CDR3 covers 16 residues. CDR3 protein: CASSPGVGGLQETQYF. The CDR3 coding sequence is TGTGCCAGCAGCCCTGGCGTGGGGGGGTTACAAGAGACCCAGTACTTC.

Notes on this clone: The junction shows a germline mismatch at one end, possibly a read error. This chain joins TRBV11-2 and TRBJ1-5, with 8 bases lining up with TRBD1. CDR1 and CDR2 from the germline V gene are SGHAT and FQNNGV. The CDR3 covers 13 residues. The CDR3 region is CAGSGTGRQPQHF. DNA for the CDR3: TGTGCCGGCAGCGGGACAGGTCGTCAGCCCCAGCATTTT.

This chain connects TRBV7-8 to TRBJ1-2; 7 bases agree with TRBD1. The CDR3 is 15 residues long. V dropped 3 bases and J dropped 0; count of bases not matched to a gene: 4. Germline values: CDR1 SGHVS, CDR2 FQNEAQ. CDR3 nucleotide sequence: TGTGCCAGCAGCTTGGGACAGTCAGCTAACTATGGCTACACCTTC. As protein: CASSLGQSANYGYTF. Using reference TRBV7-8 and TRBJ1-2 for the parts outside the CDR3, the full variable domain is GAGVSQSPRYKVAKRGQDVALRCDPISGHVSLFWYQQALGQGPEFLTYFQNEAQLDKSGLPSDRFFAERPEGSVSTLKIQRTQQEDSAVYLCASSLGQSANYGYTFGSGTRLTVV.

V and J are TRBV25-1 and TRBJ2-7, with D possibly TRBD1 on 6 matching bases. Germline values: CDR1 MGHDK, CDR2 SYGVNS. The CDR3 is made up of 15 amino acids. The germline V and J ends were trimmed by 1 base and 1 base, with 11 bases remaining between them. The CDR3 DNA is TGTGCCAGCAGTGAATCCTGGCAGGGGTCCTACGAGCAGTACTTC. It yields the protein CASSESWQGSYEQYF.

The gene calls are TRBV19 and TRBJ2-1, with D perhaps TRBD1 or TRBD2 (5 bases each). In germline, CDR1 is LNHDA, CDR2 SQIVND (reference sequence). The length of the CDR3 is 14 residues. With 7 bases removed from V and 10 bases from J, the gap between germline ends came to 20 bases. CDR3 loop: CASMPGPASMEQFF. The CDR3 DNA is TGTGCCAGTATGCCGGGACCGGCTAGCATGGAGCAGTTCTTC.

The chain employs TRBV5-1 and TRBJ1-2; 10 bases match TRBD1. Germline-derived CDR1 and CDR2 are SGHRS and YFSETQ. The V and J ends lost 4 bases and 7 bases, in that order; junction bases with no gene match: 10. The CDR3 has 15 amino acids. The CDR3 reads CASSPIGDRGRGYTF. CDR3 nucleotide sequence: TGCGCCAGCAGCCCGATCGGGGACAGGGGTCGTGGCTACACCTTC. The full variable domain, completed using reference TRBV5-1 and TRBJ1-2, is KAGVTQTPRYLIKTRGQQVTLSCSPISGHRSVSWYQQTPGQGLQFLFEYFSETQRNKGNFPGRFSGRQFSNSRSEMNVSTLELGDSALYLCASSPIGDRGRGYTFGSGTRLTVV.

The count of this clone is one. The chain joins TRBV28 to TRBJ1-2; possibly TRBD1 for D (5 bases). Per the germline V gene, CDR1 is MDHEN and CDR2 is SYDVKM. Deletions cut 2 bases from V and 11 bases from J, with 9 bases between. The CDR3 is 11 residues long. CDR3 in amino acids: CASSLGTAYTF. Here the CDR3 DNA reads TGTGCCAGCAGTTTAGGGACCGCTTACACCTTC.

The CDR3 sequence is CATTDRLGDEQYF. CDR3 nucleotide sequence: TGTGCCACAACCGACAGGTTAGGTGACGAGCAGTACTTC. The chain combines TRBV7-9 with TRBJ2-7; TRBD1 is a possible D gene (6 bases). The CDR3 extends over 13 amino acids. V was cut by 10 bases and J by 5 bases, with 18 bases left in between. The germline gives CDR1 SEHNR, CDR2 FQNEAQ (reference sequence).

This chain connects TRBV18 to TRBJ2-5, with 9 bases aligning to TRBD2. In germline, CDR1 is KGHSH, CDR2 LQKENI. This CDR3 region has 15 residues. The trim removed 1 base at V and 2 bases at J, leaving 2 bases unmatched. CDR3 in amino acids: CASSPRLADQETQYF. The CDR3 DNA sequence: TGTGCCAGCTCACCACGACTAGCGGATCAAGAGACCCAGTACTTC.

This clone was detected once. The rearrangement joins TRBV5-1 to TRBJ2-2; D call uncertain. V shed 6 bases and J shed 7 bases, with 13 bases lying between them. CDR3 length equals 13 residues. CDR1 is SGHRS and CDR2 is YFSETQ in the germline V gene. CDR3 DNA: TGCGCCAGCACCCTCCCCGAGATCGGGGAGCTGTTTTTT. Translated, it gives CASTLPEIGELFF.

V gene TRBV27 combines with J gene TRBJ2-1, with 13 positions matching TRBD2. The germline V gene has CDR1 MNHEY and CDR2 SMNVEV (reference sequence). CDR3 length equals 18 residues. Trimming cost V 1 base and J 0 bases; bases outside gene matches: 3. DNA of the CDR3: TGTGCCAGCAGTTTATTGGGGACTAGCGGGAACTCCTACAATGAGCAGTTCTTC. Residues: CASSLLGTSGNSYNEQFF.

This chain links TRBV6-6 with TRBJ2-2; TRBD1 aligns across 7 bases. Germline V CDR1 and CDR2: MNHNY, SVGAGI (reference sequence). V dropped 8 bases and J dropped 6; count of bases not matched to a gene: 9. The CDR3 is 14 residues long. CDR3 sequence (DNA): TGTGCCAGCGACAGGGTATCCCTCTCCGGGGAGCTGTTTTTT. It codes for CASDRVSLSGELFF.

The V and J genes are TRBV7-2 and TRBJ1-6; 9 nucleotides match TRBD1. Per the germline V gene, CDR1 is SGHTA and CDR2 is FQGNSA. V lost 5 bases, J lost 8 bases, and 7 bases stayed unmatched. This CDR3 has 15 amino acids. The chain's CDR3 is CASSRGTGSDSPLHF. As DNA, the CDR3 is TGTGCCAGCAGCCGGGGGACAGGGAGTGATTCACCCCTCCACTTT.

The chain employs TRBV7-2 and TRBJ1-2; 8 bases match TRBD1. Germline CDR1 and CDR2: SGHTA and FQGNSA. The CDR3 consists of 15 residues. V trimming: 2 bases; J trimming: 8 bases; junction bases outside the gene matches: 10. The CDR3 nucleotides are TGTGCCAGCAGCTTAAGACAGGGGAGGAACTTCGGCTACACCTTC. Its translation is CASSLRQGRNFGYTF.